Each of the 13 T cell receptor beta chains below was sequenced from the same sample in a study of post-analysis software for immune sequencing data. Unique molecular identifiers were carried by the TCR beta cDNA libraries. TCRdb re-analysed the PCR reads in MiXCR, keeping a single row per CDR3 protein. The sample consists of 600,000 to 750,000 distinct CDR3 sequences, around 64% of them appearing once. Overall study findings and caveats: A few TRBV segments occurring more often in patients than controls included TRBV5-6, TRBV5-1 and TRBV20-1.

What these receptors recognize is not known. The sample consisted of blood. All receptors come from a girl aged 2-10 years with multiple sclerosis.

The rearrangement uses TRBV29-1 and TRBJ2-1, with TRBD2 matching 10 bases. Looked up from germline, CDR1 is SQVTM and CDR2 is ANQGSEA. With V trimmed by 5 bases and J by 10 bases, 17 bases remained unmatched. The CDR3 runs to 16 residues. CDR3 DNA: TGCAGCGTTTCTCTACTAGCGGGAATAACCGGGAAAGAGCAGTTCTTC. Translation gives CSVSLLAGITGKEQFF.

The chain combines TRBV27 with TRBJ2-5, with D possibly being TRBD1 (6 bases). This CDR3 contains 14 residues. Per the germline V gene, CDR1 is MNHEY and CDR2 is SMNVEV (reference sequence). With 0 bases removed from V and 5 bases from J, the gap between germline ends came to 10 bases. CDR3 coding DNA: TGTGCCAGCAGTTTATCCACAGGGTACGAGACCCAGTACTTC. Protein sequence: CASSLSTGYETQYF.

This clonotype has just a few counts. This sequence joins TRBV6-6 and TRBJ2-7; D remains ambiguous. Germline lookup yields CDR1 MNHNY and CDR2 SVGAGI (reference sequence). Trimming took 3 bases from V and 0 from J, leaving 15 bases between them. The CDR3 runs 16 residues. In DNA, the CDR3 is TGTGCCAGCAGTTATAAATTAACTTCGGGCTCCTACGAGCAGTACTTC. This encodes CASSYKLTSGSYEQYF.

V usage is TRBV5-6 and J usage is TRBJ1-1; D is perhaps TRBD1 (6 bases). The CDR3 has 15 residues. V gave up 0 bases and J gave up 5 bases, with 14 bases separating them. In germline, CDR1 is SGHDT, CDR2 YYEEEE. In DNA form, the CDR3 reads TGTGCCAGCAGCTTGGAAGTCTGGGGGCAGACTGAAGCTTTCTTT. It is translated as CASSLEVWGQTEAFF. The full variable domain, its missing parts supplied by reference TRBV5-6 and TRBJ1-1, is DAGVTQSPTHLIKTRGQQVTLRCSPKSGHDTVSWYQQALGQGPQFIFQYYEEEERQRGNFPDRFSGHQFPNYSSELNVNALLLGDSALYLCASSLEVWGQTEAFFGQGTRLTVV.

The V gene is TRBV6-6, the J gene TRBJ2-1; D gene uncertain. This CDR3 region has 17 residues. The V gene lost 2 bases and the J gene lost 0 bases, with 14 bases spanning the gap. The germline gives CDR1 MNHNY, CDR2 SVGAGI (reference sequence). The DNA of the CDR3 is TGTGCCAGCAGTTACGCACTGGGGTTAAGCTCCTACAATGAGCAGTTCTTC. Protein product: CASSYALGLSSYNEQFF.

This clonotype has a handful of counts. This chain's CDR3 is CSARGQADNEQFF. CDR3 nucleotides: TGCAGTGCTAGAGGCCAGGCAGACAATGAGCAGTTCTTC. The rearrangement links TRBV20-1 to TRBJ2-1; D is unresolved. Trimming removed 1 base at V and 5 bases at J, with 9 bases between. The CDR3 consists of 13 residues. The germline gives CDR1 DFQATT, CDR2 SNEGSKA (reference sequence).

This chain joins TRBV28 and TRBJ2-2; tentatively, D is TRBD1 (6 bases). V lost 6 bases to trimming and J lost 3 bases, with 17 bases between them. In germline, CDR1 is MDHEN, CDR2 SYDVKM. The CDR3 is made up of 16 amino acids. The CDR3 reads CASSTRRGSYTGELFF. In nucleotides, the CDR3 is TGTGCCAGCAGCACTCGCAGGGGAAGTTACACCGGGGAGCTGTTTTTT.

This rearrangement joins TRBV18 to TRBJ2-5, with D possibly being TRBD2 (5 bases). Looked up from germline, CDR1 is KGHSH and CDR2 is LQKENI. The V and J ends lost 1 base and 3 bases respectively, with 6 bases between them. CDR3 length equals 13 residues. The CDR3 coding sequence is TGTGCCAGCTCACCACGGGAGAAAGAGACCCAGTACTTC. Encoded protein: CASSPREKETQYF.

There are a few counts of this clonotype. This chain links TRBV20-1 with TRBJ2-3; 7 bases are shared with TRBD2. Trimming at V came to 4 bases and at J to 0 bases, leaving 4 bases not matched to a gene. The CDR3 loop spans 14 amino acids. Per the germline V gene, CDR1 is DFQATT and CDR2 is SNEGSKA (reference sequence). CDR3 sequence: CSAIRRESTDTQYF. In DNA form, the CDR3 reads TGCAGTGCTATTAGGCGGGAGAGCACAGATACGCAGTATTTT.

This clonotype was recorded only once. V gene TRBV10-3 combines with J gene TRBJ2-1; 9 nucleotides align to TRBD2. CDR3 length: 14 amino acids. Germline V gene data show CDR1 as ENHRY and CDR2 as SYGVKD. Trimming removed 4 bases from V and 7 bases from J; junction bases left unmatched: 5. The CDR3 DNA reads as TGTGCCATCAGTGGGACTAGCGATATAAATGAGCAGTTCTTC. This translates into CAISGTSDINEQFF.

The chain links TRBV7-2 to TRBJ2-1; 12 bases fit TRBD2. From germline, CDR1 is SGHTA and CDR2 FQGNSA. The CDR3 sequence is 20 residues long. The trim removed 7 bases at V and 5 bases at J, leaving 21 bases unmatched. CDR3: CASTTLNGILAGGLNNEQFF. The CDR3 DNA reads as TGTGCCAGCACCACCCTGAATGGTATCCTAGCGGGGGGGCTGAACAATGAGCAGTTCTTC.

This sequence joins TRBV6-5 and TRBJ2-5; the D gene is possibly TRBD1 (5 bases). The CDR3 runs 15 residues. Deletions cut 1 base from V and 5 bases from J, with 14 bases between. The germline CDR1 and CDR2 sequences are MNHEY and SVGAGI. The CDR3 nucleotides read TGTGCCAGCAGTTACTGGGCAGGGTTAGGGGAGACCCAGTACTTC. Translated, it gives CASSYWAGLGETQYF.

On this clonotype: The junction departs from germline at one end; a sequencing error may be responsible. The chain carries TRBV5-1 and TRBJ2-5, with 10 bases fitting TRBD2. The last part of the DNA fits TRBJ2-7 better; the J call may be wrong. The CDR3 sequence is 15 residues long. Per the germline V gene, CDR1 is SGHRS and CDR2 is YFSETQ. The CDR3 bases are TGCGCCGGCAGCGAAACGACTAGCGGGCACTACGAGCAGTACTTC. Amino acid sequence: CAGSETTSGHYEQYF.